One sample yielded the 26 T cell receptor beta chains listed below, sequenced in a study of cytomegalovirus exposure and HLA in healthy donors. It was with 60 Vbeta and 13 Jbeta primers that the PCR ran. Assay: immunoSEQ multiplex PCR; the TCRdb copy retains only in-frame clones and omits some. The sample lists 110,000 or so clones; approximately 80% were seen once. Sequencing was done on a sample of PBMCs. The receptors originated from a man aged 45 to 65 in good health and CMV-seropositive.

The chain carries TRBV27 and TRBJ2-3, with 8 bases identical to TRBD1. CDR1 MNHEY and CDR2 SMNVEV come from the germline V gene (reference sequence). The V gene end was trimmed by 5 bases and the J gene end by 0 bases; junction bases not matched to a gene: 10. This CDR3 spans 17 amino acids. The CDR3 nucleotides read TGTGCCAGCAGTCGGGACAGGTTTCCTAGTAGCACAGATACGCAGTATTTT. It specifies CASSRDRFPSSTDTQYF.

V and J are TRBV5-4 and TRBJ1-1; 7 positions agree with TRBD1. Looked up from germline, CDR1 is SGHNT and CDR2 is YYREEE (reference sequence). The junction had 6 bases not matched to a gene; V was cut back by 3 bases and J by 1 base. This CDR3 comprises 15 residues. CDR3 residues: CASSSPTGANTEAFF. As DNA, the CDR3 is TGTGCCAGCAGCTCCCCCACAGGGGCGAACACTGAAGCTTTCTTT.

The chain recombines TRBV6-5 with TRBJ1-3; D may be TRBD1 (5 bases). Trimming stripped 4 bases from V and 7 bases from J, with 14 bases between. The V gene's germline CDR1 is MNHEY and CDR2 SVGAGI. The CDR3 has 14 amino acids. CDR3 protein: CASSLTGGTNTIYF. Written as DNA, the CDR3 is TGTGCCAGCAGTTTGACCGGCGGGACGAACACCATATATTTT.

The CDR3 sequence: CASSLGDRGYGYTF. The DNA for the CDR3 is TGTGCCAGCAGCTTGGGAGACAGGGGCTATGGCTACACCTTC. The chain couples TRBV5-4 to TRBJ1-2; TRBD1 agrees at 8 bases. The J segment lost 4 bases and the V segment lost 0 bases, leaving 2 bases of the junction unmatched. Germline V gives CDR1 SGHNT, CDR2 YYREEE (reference sequence). The CDR3 runs to 14 residues.

The chain is built from TRBV28 and TRBJ1-1; 10 nucleotides agree with TRBD1. The V gene's germline CDR1 is MDHEN and CDR2 SYDVKM. V lost 1 base to trimming and J lost 11 bases; unmatched junction nucleotides: 13. The CDR3 extends over 16 amino acids. CDR3 nucleotides: TGTGCCAGCAGTTTATACGGACAGGGGGTGGCTCTGCGGGCTTTCTTT. Translated, it gives CASSLYGQGVALRAFF. The full variable domain, rest sourced from reference TRBV28 and TRBJ1-1, is DVKVTQSSRYLVKRTGEKVFLECVQDMDHENMFWYRQDPGLGLRLIYFSYDVKMKEKGDIPEGYSVSREKKERFSLILESASTNQTSMYLCASSLYGQGVALRAFFGQGTRLTVV.

The rearrangement links TRBV10-3 to TRBJ2-2; D possibly corresponds to TRBD1 (5 bases). Germline lookup yields CDR1 ENHRY and CDR2 SYGVKD. This CDR3 has 15 amino acids. Trimming stripped 2 bases from V and 7 bases from J, with 14 bases between. This CDR3 reads CAISELTRGSGELFF. The CDR3 DNA follows: TGTGCCATCAGTGAGCTGACAAGGGGCAGCGGGGAGCTGTTTTTT.

CDR3 in DNA: TGCAGCGTTGCCGACGGCGGGGCTGAAGCTTTCTTT. The encoded protein is CSVADGGAEAFF. V usage is TRBV29-1 and J usage is TRBJ1-1; the D is unclear. Trimming removed 4 bases from V and 6 bases from J, with 12 bases in between. CDR3 size: 12 residues. CDR1 SQVTM and CDR2 ANQGSEA come from the germline V gene.

This sequence joins TRBV4-1 and TRBJ2-7, with 9 bases fitting TRBD2. The CDR3 loop spans 15 amino acids. J lost 7 bases, V lost 4 bases, and 11 bases had no gene match. CDR1 MGHRA and CDR2 YSYEKL come from the germline V gene. The CDR3 nucleotides read TGCGCCAGCAGCCGCCCCAGTGCGGGGGGGCGTGAGCAGTACTTC. Protein product: CASSRPSAGGREQYF.

V usage is TRBV28 and J usage is TRBJ1-2; 9 bases are shared with TRBD1. The CDR3 spans 14 residues. V lost 6 bases, J lost 2 bases, and 4 bases stayed unmatched. From germline, CDR1 is MDHEN and CDR2 SYDVKM. CDR3 in amino acids: CASRAGTGNYGYTF. In nucleotides, the CDR3 is TGTGCCAGCAGAGCCGGGACAGGGAACTATGGCTACACCTTC.

The chain joins TRBV5-1 to TRBJ1-1; D is possibly TRBD1 (6 bases). The V end was cut by 1 base, the J end by 6 bases, with 16 bases between. Germline values: CDR1 SGHRS, CDR2 YFSETQ. This CDR3 region has 15 residues. The CDR3, as DNA: TGCGCCAGCAGCTTGAGGGAGACAGGTGACGCTGAAGCTTTCTTT. It yields the protein CASSLRETGDAEAFF.

The chain joins TRBV4-1 to TRBJ1-5; D is ambiguous. This CDR3 has 16 residues. V shed 0 bases and J shed 2 bases, with 11 bases lying between them. Germline CDR1 MGHRA, CDR2 YSYEKL. The CDR3 spells CASSQDVVVRNQPQHF. The CDR3 DNA follows: TGCGCCAGCAGCCAAGATGTCGTCGTCCGCAATCAGCCCCAGCATTTT.

This chain links TRBV7-6 with TRBJ1-4, with D tentatively TRBD1 (6 bases). The V gene lost 5 bases and the J gene lost 0 bases, with 16 bases spanning the gap. Per germline, CDR1 SGHVS and CDR2 FNYEAQ. The CDR3 runs to 17 residues. The CDR3 nucleotides read TGTGCCAGCAGCGAGATGGACAGAAGTGCAACTAATGAAAAACTGTTTTTT. It codes for CASSEMDRSATNEKLFF.

The chain couples TRBV4-1 to TRBJ2-3; TRBD1 is a possible D gene (6 bases). Trimming cost V 1 base and J 5 bases, with 13 bases left between them. This CDR3 comprises 15 residues. CDR1 is MGHRA, CDR2 YSYEKL, per germline. DNA of the CDR3: TGCGCCAGCAGCCAAGGGCAGGGCAGGGGAGATACGCAGTATTTT. Translating it yields CASSQGQGRGDTQYF.

This clone was seen only a few times. In DNA, the CDR3 is TGTGCCAGCAGCTCTGGTCAGGGGGAGCAGTACTTC. Translating it yields CASSSGQGEQYF. The chain is built from TRBV5-6 and TRBJ2-7, with a possible D match to TRBD1 (6 bases). With 3 bases removed from V and 7 bases from J, the gap between germline ends came to 11 bases. The CDR3 runs 12 residues. The germline gives CDR1 SGHDT, CDR2 YYEEEE.

V usage is TRBV5-4 and J usage is TRBJ1-2; possible D gene TRBD1, 6 bases. The CDR3 consists of 16 residues. Germline CDR1 and CDR2: SGHNT and YYREEE (reference sequence). V was clipped by 3 bases and J by 11 bases, with 26 bases between them. This chain's CDR3 is CASSSPLQGPSRGYTF. CDR3 DNA: TGTGCCAGCAGCTCCCCTCTCCAGGGGCCCTCAAGAGGATACACCTTC.

The chain couples TRBV18 to TRBJ1-1; D gene uncertain. The CDR3 spans 15 residues. V lost 2 bases and J lost 0, with 10 bases in between. Germline CDR1 KGHSH, CDR2 LQKENI. CDR3 in amino acids: CASSPDWQLNTEAFF. CDR3 in DNA: TGTGCCAGCTCACCAGATTGGCAGTTGAACACTGAAGCTTTCTTT. The full variable domain, rest sourced from reference TRBV18 and TRBJ1-1, is NAGVMQNPRHLVRRRGQEARLRCSPMKGHSHVYWYRQLPEEGLKFMVYLQKENIIDESGMPKERFSAEFPKEGPSILRIQQVVRGDSAAYFCASSPDWQLNTEAFFGQGTRLTVV.

The chain combines TRBV4-3 with TRBJ2-1; 9 nucleotides line up with TRBD2. Germline lookup yields CDR1 LGHNA and CDR2 YSLEER. With V trimmed by 3 bases and J by 7 bases, 13 bases remained unmatched. The CDR3 consists of 17 residues. CDR3 DNA: TGCGCCAGCAGCCAGTCTAGCGGGAAAGGGGGTCGAAATGAGCAGTTCTTC. This sequence encodes CASSQSSGKGGRNEQFF.

The chain couples TRBV28 to TRBJ1-1; 9 bases fit TRBD1. The CDR3 has 14 amino acids. Trimming removed 3 bases from V and 7 bases from J; junction bases left unmatched: 6. In germline, CDR1 is MDHEN, CDR2 SYDVKM. This CDR3 reads CASSLDRGHSEAFF. Written as DNA, the CDR3 is TGTGCCAGCAGTTTGGACAGGGGTCATAGTGAAGCTTTCTTT.

The chain uses TRBV29-1 and TRBJ2-6, with D unresolved. The CDR3 is 14 amino acids. Trimming left V 7 bases short and J 0 bases short, with 10 bases between. The germline V gene encodes CDR1 SQVTM and CDR2 ANQGSEA. The CDR3 is CSAALDSGANVLTF. CDR3 bases: TGCAGCGCCGCCTTAGACTCTGGGGCCAACGTCCTGACTTTC. Supplemented by reference TRBV29-1 and TRBJ2-6, the full variable domain reads SAVISQKPSRDICQRGTSLTIQCQVDSQVTMMFWYRQQPGQSLTLIATANQGSEATYESGFVIDKFPISRPNLTFSTLTVSNMSPEDSSIYLCSAALDSGANVLTFGAGSRLTVL.

This chain connects TRBV9 to TRBJ1-1; possibly TRBD1 for D (5 bases). This CDR3 region has 14 residues. Trimming cost V 0 bases and J 5 bases, with 11 bases left between them. Germline lookup yields CDR1 SGDLS and CDR2 YYNGEE. DNA of the CDR3: TGTGCCAGCAGCGTAGGGGCAGGGTGGACTGAAGCTTTCTTT. This codes for CASSVGAGWTEAFF.

The genes are TRBV30 and TRBJ2-2; maybe TRBD2 (6 bases). Germline loops: CDR1 GTSNPN, CDR2 SVGIG (reference sequence). The CDR3 spans 14 residues. The CDR3 coding sequence is TGTGCAGCCCCCCGGGGAGGCAACACCGGGGAGCTGTTTTTT. As protein: CAAPRGGNTGELFF.

In its sample, this clone was seen once. The chain combines TRBV29-1 with TRBJ2-2; unclear D gene. CDR3 length equals 13 residues. Germline values: CDR1 SQVTM, CDR2 ANQGSEA. V lost 4 bases and J 0 bases, leaving 6 bases between the germline ends. The CDR3 sequence: CSVGRANTGELFF. The CDR3 DNA follows: TGCAGCGTTGGACGGGCGAACACCGGGGAGCTGTTTTTT.

This sequence joins TRBV6-1 and TRBJ1-1, with a possible D match to TRBD1 (6 bases). Germline V gene data show CDR1 as MNHNS and CDR2 as SASEGT. Trimming shortened V by 3 bases and J by 6 bases, and 14 bases separated the two germline ends. The CDR3 contains 14 residues. The CDR3 DNA reads as TGTGCCAGCAGTGATGAGTGGGGGCGGGCTGAAGCTTTCTTT. It codes for CASSDEWGRAEAFF.

The chain uses TRBV11-2 and TRBJ2-1, with 9 bases matching TRBD1. The CDR3 has 13 residues. Looked up from germline, CDR1 is SGHAT and CDR2 is FQNNGV. The J segment lost 6 bases and the V segment lost 3 bases, leaving 0 bases of the junction unmatched. CDR3 sequence reads: CASSLDRGNEQFF. DNA for the CDR3: TGTGCCAGCAGCTTGGACAGGGGCAATGAGCAGTTCTTC.

The chain links TRBV5-1 to TRBJ1-6; a possible D gene is TRBD1 (6 bases). The CDR3 sequence is 14 residues long. Germline V gene sequence: CDR1 SGHRS, CDR2 YFSETQ. The V and J ends lost 4 bases and 8 bases respectively, with 13 bases between them. CDR3 in amino acids: CASSLQGWDSPLHF. The CDR3 DNA sequence: TGCGCCAGCAGCCTACAGGGTTGGGATTCACCCCTCCACTTT.

The V and J genes are TRBV5-1 and TRBJ2-5; 7 positions agree with TRBD1. The CDR3 contains 16 residues. Germline V gene data show CDR1 as SGHRS and CDR2 as YFSETQ. The V segment lost 0 bases and the J segment 4 bases; nucleotides outside the gene matches: 9. CDR3 amino acids: CASSLGEGQSGETQYF. CDR3 coding DNA: TGCGCCAGCAGCTTGGGAGAGGGACAGTCGGGAGAGACCCAGTACTTC.